Following are 27 T cell receptor beta chains from one sample sequenced in a study of T cells in Graves' hyperthyroidism and ophthalmopathy. TCR beta CDR3 regions were amplified from RNA. RT-PCR in the first round (using the HTBI primer set) targeted the TCR CDR3. TCRdb independently ran MiXCR on the multiplex PCR reads; one entry per CDR3 protein. The sample carries 280,000 or so distinct CDR3 sequences, 25% to 30% recorded once. Specimen: blood. These receptors all stem from a middle-aged man with Graves' hyperthyroidism that later progressed to Graves' ophthalmopathy.

This clonotype appeared many times. The chain joins TRBV28 to TRBJ2-7, with D unclear. This CDR3 comprises 13 residues. Trimming pared 2 bases from V and 3 bases from J, leaving 8 bases between. CDR1 is MDHEN and CDR2 is SYDVKM in the germline V gene. The CDR3 bases are TGTGCCAGCAGTTTAGGAGATCTCTACGAGCAGTACTTC. Its protein product is CASSLGDLYEQYF.

The CDR3 DNA is TGTGCCAGCAGCTTCGGTTATGTCTACGAGCAGTACTTC. It codes for CASSFGYVYEQYF. The J gene is TRBJ2-7, the V gene TRBV7-2; no firm D call. The V gene lost 3 bases and the J gene lost 3 bases, with 9 bases spanning the gap. The CDR3 spans 13 residues. Germline assignment: CDR1 SGHTA and CDR2 FQGNSA.

At least ten counts were recorded for this clonotype. The J gene is TRBJ2-7, the V gene TRBV6-2 or TRBV6-3; either TRBD1 or TRBD2 may supply D (5 bases each). V was shortened by 8 bases and J by 2 bases, with 13 bases between the two germline ends. The germline CDR1 and CDR2 sequences are MNHEY and SVGEGT. CDR3 length: 13 amino acids. The DNA for the CDR3 is TGTGCCAGCGAGGGGACGCTCGCCTACGAGCAGTACTTC. Its translation is CASEGTLAYEQYF.

This clonotype was found many times. A read error may explain this, as a much larger clone is one base away. The chain joins TRBV6-4 to TRBJ1-1; D is unresolved. Germline V gene lookup returns CDR1 MRHNA and CDR2 SNTAGT. This CDR3 has 8 amino acids. V was cut by 7 bases and J by 6 bases, with 0 bases left in between. As DNA, the CDR3 is TGTGCCAGCACTGAAGCTTTCTTT. As protein: CASTEAFF.

The chain couples TRBV12-5 to TRBJ2-5; weak D call: TRBD2 (6 bases). V lost 6 bases and J 7 bases, leaving 9 bases between the germline ends. CDR1 is LGHNT and CDR2 is FRNRAP in the germline V gene. This CDR3 has 11 residues. CDR3 DNA sequence: TGTGCTAGTGGGGTGGGAGGGACCCAGTACTTC. This translates into CASGVGGTQYF. Filled out from reference TRBV12-5 and TRBJ2-5, the complete variable domain reads DARVTQTPRHKVTEMGQEVTMRCQPILGHNTVFWYRQTMMQGLELLAYFRNRAPLDDSGMPKDRFSAEMPDATLATLKIQPSEPRDSAVYFCASGVGGTQYFGPGTRLLVL.

Ten or more counts support this clonotype. The V and J genes are TRBV12-5 and TRBJ2-4; TRBD1 matches 7 bases. CDR3 length equals 16 residues. CDR1 is LGHNT and CDR2 is FRNRAP in the germline V gene. V dropped 5 bases and J dropped 3; count of bases not matched to a gene: 10. CDR3 protein: CASGQGTARSKNIQYF. Here the CDR3 DNA reads TGTGCTAGTGGTCAAGGGACAGCACGGAGCAAAAACATTCAGTACTTC.

This clonotype has at least ten counts. The genes are TRBV7-9 and TRBJ2-7; 8 positions agree with TRBD1. Looked up from germline, CDR1 is SEHNR and CDR2 is FQNEAQ (reference sequence). This CDR3 comprises 14 residues. Trimming cost V 4 bases and J 4 bases; bases outside gene matches: 6. The CDR3 here is CASSYGGQGYEQYF. CDR3 DNA sequence: TGTGCCAGCAGCTATGGAGGACAGGGATACGAGCAGTACTTC.

Regarding this clonotype: This could be a read error, since a much larger clone is one nucleotide away. The genes are TRBV18 and TRBJ2-2; no reliable D call. The CDR3 is 13 residues long. The germline CDR1 and CDR2 sequences are KGHSH and LQKENI. Here the CDR3 reads CTSSPTNTGELFF. The CDR3, as DNA: TGTACCAGCTCACCAACGAACACCGGGGAGCTGTTTTTT.

The sample holds many counts of this clonotype. This sequence joins TRBV20-1 and TRBJ1-5; D not certain. The ends were cut back, 0 bases at V and 5 bases at J, with 17 bases in the middle. The length of the CDR3 is 16 residues. Germline lookup yields CDR1 DFQATT and CDR2 SNEGSKA (reference sequence). The CDR3 DNA reads TGCAGTGCTAGAGATCATAGTCGGACTCGGCATCAGCCCCAGCATTTT. Translated: CSARDHSRTRHQPQHF.

This clonotype was seen ten or more times. The rearrangement links TRBV18 to TRBJ2-5, with a tentative D call TRBD1 (5 bases). Trimming removed 3 bases from V and 2 bases from J, with 10 bases in between. The germline V gene has CDR1 KGHSH and CDR2 LQKENI. This CDR3 region has 14 residues. In nucleotides, the CDR3 is TGTGCCAGCTCACCGACCGCAGGGCAAGAGACCCAGTACTTC. As protein: CASSPTAGQETQYF. The full variable domain, completed using reference TRBV18 and TRBJ2-5, is NAGVMQNPRHLVRRRGQEARLRCSPMKGHSHVYWYRQLPEEGLKFMVYLQKENIIDESGMPKERFSAEFPKEGPSILRIQQVVRGDSAAYFCASSPTAGQETQYFGPGTRLLVL.

This chain uses TRBV12-3 or TRBV12-4 with TRBJ2-2; possible D gene TRBD2, 5 bases. V gave up 2 bases and J gave up 4 bases, with 17 bases separating them. The CDR3 consists of 17 residues. This chain's CDR3 is CASSLPTDSEGTGELFF. CDR3 nucleotide sequence: TGTGCCAGCAGTTTACCGACGGATAGCGAGGGCACCGGGGAGCTGTTTTTT.

This clonotype was observed at least ten times. This sequence joins TRBV11-2 and TRBJ2-7; D uncertain. V was cut by 0 bases and J by 7 bases, with 31 bases left in between. Germline values: CDR1 SGHAT, CDR2 FQNNGV. CDR3 size: 20 residues. CDR3 nucleotides: TGTGCCAGCAGCTTAGATCTAGTTGATCGAAACTCACCACCTACTGGGGAGCAGTACTTC. It codes for CASSLDLVDRNSPPTGEQYF. The variable domain in full, with the rest retrieved from reference TRBV11-2 and TRBJ2-7, is EAGVAQSPRYKIIEKRQSVAFWCNPISGHATLYWYQQILGQGPKLLIQFQNNGVVDDSQLPKDRFSAERLKGVDSTLKIQPAKLEDSAVYLCASSLDLVDRNSPPTGEQYFGPGTRLTVT.

The chain couples TRBV30 to TRBJ1-1, with D tentatively TRBD1 (5 bases). From germline, CDR1 is GTSNPN and CDR2 SVGIG (reference sequence). Trimming cost V 0 bases and J 5 bases, with 16 bases left between them. CDR3 size: 15 residues. The DNA for the CDR3 is TGTGCCTGGAGTGTACGTGGAGGGGCGGTAACTGAAGCTTTCTTT. This encodes CAWSVRGGAVTEAFF.

This clonotype was observed a handful of times. This chain joins TRBV6-2 or TRBV6-3 and TRBJ1-1; no clear D gene. This CDR3 spans 15 amino acids. The germline V gene encodes CDR1 MNHEY and CDR2 SVGEGT. The germline V and J ends were trimmed by 2 bases and 0 bases, with 10 bases remaining between them. The DNA of the CDR3 is TGTGCCAGCAGTTACCGCAGTACCATGAACACTGAAGCTTTCTTT. Translating it yields CASSYRSTMNTEAFF.

This clonotype was counted at least ten times. The chain is built from TRBV11-2 and TRBJ1-4; D remains ambiguous. Germline V gene sequence: CDR1 SGHAT, CDR2 FQNNGV. The V end lost 1 base, the J end lost 0 bases, and 6 bases lay between the germline ends. The CDR3 is 15 residues long. The CDR3 region is CASSLGAPTNEKLFF. In nucleotides, the CDR3 is TGTGCCAGCAGCTTAGGGGCCCCAACTAATGAAAAACTGTTTTTT.

This clonotype was observed once. CDR3 bases: TGTGCCAGCAGTTACCCGCCAGGGTTGAACTATGGCTACACCTTC. It specifies CASSYPPGLNYGYTF. The chain links TRBV6-2 or TRBV6-3 to TRBJ1-2, with D possibly being TRBD1 (5 bases). V lost 2 bases, J lost 2 bases, and 12 bases lay in between. The CDR3 has 15 residues. CDR1 is MNHEY, CDR2 SVGEGT, per germline.

The table lists this clonotype with many counts. The chain couples TRBV20-1 to TRBJ2-7; a possible D gene is TRBD2 (6 bases). Germline CDR1 is DFQATT and CDR2 is SNEGSKA (reference sequence). Between the trimmed V and J ends, which lost 1 base and 6 bases, there was a span of 10 bases. This CDR3 is 12 amino acids long. The CDR3 bases are TGCAGTGCTAGAGTTAGCGGTAGCGAGCAGTACTTC. Translation: CSARVSGSEQYF.

As concerns this clonotype: A much bigger clone sits one base away, suggesting this may be a read error. The CDR3 DNA reads as TGTGCCAGCGGCGGACAGAACTCTGGAAACACCATATATTTT. It encodes CASGGQNSGNTIYF. The chain uses TRBV7-8 and TRBJ1-3; D might be TRBD1 (6 bases). This CDR3 has 14 amino acids. The germline gives CDR1 SGHVS, CDR2 FQNEAQ. Between the trimmed V and J ends, which lost 8 bases and 0 bases, there was a span of 11 bases. The entire variable domain, with the rest obtained from reference TRBV7-8 and TRBJ1-3, is as follows: GAGVSQSPRYKVAKRGQDVALRCDPISGHVSLFWYQQALGQGPEFLTYFQNEAQLDKSGLPSDRFFAERPEGSVSTLKIQRTQQEDSAVYLCASGGQNSGNTIYFGEGSWLTVV.

This clonotype occurred many times. The chain employs TRBV20-1 and TRBJ2-1; D is uncertain. CDR3 length: 15 amino acids. Germline CDR1 and CDR2: DFQATT and SNEGSKA (reference sequence). V was pared by 3 bases and J by 8 bases, with 20 bases between. CDR3 sequence (DNA): TGCAGTGCTAGCGAAAACGGAAGATTTTTCGATGAGCAGTTCTTC. Its protein product is CSASENGRFFDEQFF.

This clonotype appeared many times. The chain links TRBV2 to TRBJ1-5; a weak D match, TRBD1 (6 bases). Trimming removed 7 bases at V and 4 bases at J, with 14 bases between. Germline V gene lookup returns CDR1 SNHLY and CDR2 FYNNEI. CDR3 length: 14 amino acids. The CDR3 loop reads CASNRRGLNQPQHF. The DNA of the CDR3 is TGTGCCAGCAATAGGAGGGGGTTAAATCAGCCCCAGCATTTT.

This rearrangement joins TRBV6-1 to TRBJ2-7; TRBD2 is a possible D gene (6 bases). This CDR3 is built from 16 residues. The V gene's germline CDR1 is MNHNS and CDR2 SASEGT. Trimming cost V 5 bases and J 4 bases, with 21 bases left between them. In DNA form, the CDR3 reads TGTGCCAGCAGTCCTCAACGTGGTCGGGAGAAGTACGAGCAGTACTTC. Its translation: CASSPQRGREKYEQYF.

At least ten counts were recorded for this clonotype. J is TRBJ2-7 and V is TRBV20-1, with TRBD2 identical over 14 bases. CDR1 is DFQATT and CDR2 is SNEGSKA in the germline V gene (reference sequence). The CDR3 totals 14 residues. After removal of 6 bases from V and 2 bases from J, the junction contained 3 bases not matched to a gene. As DNA, the CDR3 is TGCAGTGCATTGACTAGCGGGAGGGCCTACGAGCAGTACTTC. This encodes CSALTSGRAYEQYF.

This clonotype was recorded at least ten times. The rearrangement links TRBV5-1 to TRBJ1-2; 7 nucleotides match TRBD1. This CDR3 is 14 amino acids long. With 3 bases clipped from V and 4 bases from J, the junction kept 6 bases outside the gene matches. Germline V gene data show CDR1 as SGHRS and CDR2 as YFSETQ. The DNA for the CDR3 is TGCGCCAGCAGCTCCTACAGGGGTGGCTATGGCTACACCTTC. Translated, it gives CASSSYRGGYGYTF. Complete variable domain (other parts from reference TRBV5-1 and TRBJ1-2): KAGVTQTPRYLIKTRGQQVTLSCSPISGHRSVSWYQQTPGQGLQFLFEYFSETQRNKGNFPGRFSGRQFSNSRSEMNVSTLELGDSALYLCASSSYRGGYGYTFGSGTRLTVV.

Ten or more counts support this clonotype. A read error may be the cause here, since a much bigger clone is one base away. As the CDR3 is not closed by the conserved phenylalanine or tryptophan, this likely results from a read error. The rearrangement uses TRBV5-1 and TRBJ1-1, with D unresolved. The CDR3 totals 16 residues. Germline V gives CDR1 SGHRS, CDR2 YFSETQ. Trimming took off 0 bases at V and 0 bases at J, with 12 bases between the two ends. Written as DNA, the CDR3 is TGCGCCAGCAGCTTGGGCTATCGGACGGTGAACACTGAAGCTTTCCTT. It specifies CASSLGYRTVNTEAFL.

This clonotype was picked up a small number of times. The CDR3 nucleotides read TGTGCCAGCAGGTTGGCGAACACTGAAGCTTTCTTT. It specifies CASRLANTEAFF. V is TRBV6-2 or TRBV6-3 and J is TRBJ1-1; D uncertain. The CDR3 loop spans 12 amino acids. The V gene's germline CDR1 is MNHEY and CDR2 SVGEGT. Trimming shortened V by 6 bases and J by 1 base, and 6 bases separated the two germline ends.

This clonotype was recorded many times. The V gene is TRBV18, the J gene TRBJ2-5; D is unclear. Germline CDR1 is KGHSH and CDR2 is LQKENI. The CDR3 runs 14 residues. Trimming stripped 2 bases from V and 5 bases from J, with 12 bases between. CDR3 nucleotides: TGTGCCAGCTCACCATTTTTAGGGATGGAGACCCAGTACTTC. Its protein product is CASSPFLGMETQYF.

This clonotype was seen ten or more times. This sequence joins TRBV10-3 and TRBJ2-7; 7 bases align to TRBD2. This CDR3 spans 16 amino acids. J was trimmed by 0 bases and V by 4 bases; bases with no gene match: 9. Germline CDR1 is ENHRY and CDR2 is SYGVKD. This CDR3 reads CAISGIAGPSSYEQYF. The CDR3 nucleotides are TGTGCCATCAGTGGGATAGCGGGCCCCAGCTCCTACGAGCAGTACTTC.